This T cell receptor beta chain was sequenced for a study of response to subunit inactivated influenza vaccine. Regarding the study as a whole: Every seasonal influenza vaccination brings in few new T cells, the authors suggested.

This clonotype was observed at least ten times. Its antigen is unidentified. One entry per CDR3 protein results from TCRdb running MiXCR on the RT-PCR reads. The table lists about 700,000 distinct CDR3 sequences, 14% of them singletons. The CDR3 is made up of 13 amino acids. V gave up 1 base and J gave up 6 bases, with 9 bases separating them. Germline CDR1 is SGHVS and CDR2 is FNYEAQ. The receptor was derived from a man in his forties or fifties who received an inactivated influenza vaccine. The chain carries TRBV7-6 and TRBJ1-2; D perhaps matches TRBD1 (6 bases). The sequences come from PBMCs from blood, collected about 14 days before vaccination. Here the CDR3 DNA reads TGTGCCAGCAGCTTAGTACAGGGTGATGGCTACACCTTC. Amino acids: CASSLVQGDGYTF.